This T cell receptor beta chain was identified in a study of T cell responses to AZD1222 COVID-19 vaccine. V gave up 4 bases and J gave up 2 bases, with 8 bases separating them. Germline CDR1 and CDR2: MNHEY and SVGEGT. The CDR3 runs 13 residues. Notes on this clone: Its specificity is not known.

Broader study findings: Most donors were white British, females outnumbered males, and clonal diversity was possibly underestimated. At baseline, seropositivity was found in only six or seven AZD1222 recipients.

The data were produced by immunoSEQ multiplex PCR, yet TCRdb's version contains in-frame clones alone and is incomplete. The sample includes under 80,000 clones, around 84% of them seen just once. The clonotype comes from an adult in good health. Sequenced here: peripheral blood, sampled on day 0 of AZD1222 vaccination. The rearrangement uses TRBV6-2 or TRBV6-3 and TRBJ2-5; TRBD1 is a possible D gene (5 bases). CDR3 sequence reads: CASSSTAQETQYF. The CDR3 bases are TGTGCCAGCAGTTCGACAGCTCAAGAGACCCAGTACTTC.